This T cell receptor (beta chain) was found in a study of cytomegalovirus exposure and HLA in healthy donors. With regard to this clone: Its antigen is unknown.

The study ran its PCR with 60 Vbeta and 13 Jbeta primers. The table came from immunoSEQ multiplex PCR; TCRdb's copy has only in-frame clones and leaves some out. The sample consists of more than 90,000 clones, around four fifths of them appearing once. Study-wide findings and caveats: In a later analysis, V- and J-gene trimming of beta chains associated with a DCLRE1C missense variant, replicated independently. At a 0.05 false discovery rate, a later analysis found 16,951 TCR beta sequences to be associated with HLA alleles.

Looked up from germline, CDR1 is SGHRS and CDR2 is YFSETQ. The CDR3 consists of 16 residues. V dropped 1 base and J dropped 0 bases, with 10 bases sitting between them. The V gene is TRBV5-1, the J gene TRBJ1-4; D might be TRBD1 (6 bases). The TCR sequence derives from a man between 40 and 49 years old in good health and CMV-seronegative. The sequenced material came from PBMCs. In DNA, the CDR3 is TGCGCCAGCAGCTTGCAGGGGTTTGCAACTAATGAAAAACTGTTTTTT. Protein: CASSLQGFATNEKLFF.